This paragraph covers one T cell receptor (beta chain) sequence. The sample originates from a study of T cell clonotyping in hematopoietic cell transplantation. Generated by immunoSEQ multiplex PCR, the TCRdb table keeps only in-frame clones and is missing some. Of about 27,000 clones listed, approximately 95% were seen once; the top ten hold less than 1.5%. In germline, CDR1 is SGHVS, CDR2 FNYEAQ. The CDR3 is made up of 13 amino acids. With 5 bases removed from V and 5 bases from J, the gap between germline ends came to 13 bases. The sequenced sample was peripheral blood mononuclear cells. The chain couples TRBV7-6 to TRBJ2-7; D call uncertain. This sequence originates from a man in his fifties or sixties in good health. Some clones in this sample may be carry-over from other donors' samples. CDR3 sequence: CASSTPPYDEQYF. CDR3 bases: TGTGCCAGCAGCACACCTCCGTATGACGAGCAGTACTTC.